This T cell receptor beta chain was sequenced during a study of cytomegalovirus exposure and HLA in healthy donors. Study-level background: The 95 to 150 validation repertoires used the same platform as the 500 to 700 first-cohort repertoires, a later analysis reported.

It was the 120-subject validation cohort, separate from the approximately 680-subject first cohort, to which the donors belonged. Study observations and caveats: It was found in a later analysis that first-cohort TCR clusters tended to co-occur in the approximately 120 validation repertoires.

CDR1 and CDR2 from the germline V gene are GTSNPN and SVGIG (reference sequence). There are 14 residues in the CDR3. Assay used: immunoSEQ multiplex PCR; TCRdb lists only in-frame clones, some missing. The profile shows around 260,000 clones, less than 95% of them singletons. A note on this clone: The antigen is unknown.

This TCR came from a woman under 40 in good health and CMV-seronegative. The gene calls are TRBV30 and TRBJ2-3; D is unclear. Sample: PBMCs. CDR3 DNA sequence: TGTGCAGGGAACCCTGGGATTAGCACAGATACGCAGTATTTT. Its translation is CAGNPGISTDTQYF.